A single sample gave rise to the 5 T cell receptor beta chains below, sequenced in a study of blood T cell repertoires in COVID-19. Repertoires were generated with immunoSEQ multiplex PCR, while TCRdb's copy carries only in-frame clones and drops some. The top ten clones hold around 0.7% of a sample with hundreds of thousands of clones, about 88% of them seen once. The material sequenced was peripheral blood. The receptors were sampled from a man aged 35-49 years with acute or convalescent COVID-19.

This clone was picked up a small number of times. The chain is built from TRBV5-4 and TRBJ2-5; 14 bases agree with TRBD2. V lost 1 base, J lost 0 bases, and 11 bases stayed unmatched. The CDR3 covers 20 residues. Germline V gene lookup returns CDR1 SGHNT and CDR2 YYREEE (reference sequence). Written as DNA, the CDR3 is TGTGCCAGCAGCTTGAAGCGAGGACTAGCGGGAGGATGGGACCAAGAGACCCAGTACTTC. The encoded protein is CASSLKRGLAGGWDQETQYF.

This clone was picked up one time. The CDR3 spells CASSNLGAGGYEQYF. DNA for the CDR3: TGTGCCAGCAGTAACCTAGGAGCGGGAGGGTACGAGCAGTACTTC. The chain couples TRBV6-5 to TRBJ2-7; 10 bases are shared with TRBD2. V lost 5 bases to trimming and J lost 4 bases; unmatched junction nucleotides: 8. From germline, CDR1 is MNHEY and CDR2 SVGAGI. The CDR3 runs 15 residues.

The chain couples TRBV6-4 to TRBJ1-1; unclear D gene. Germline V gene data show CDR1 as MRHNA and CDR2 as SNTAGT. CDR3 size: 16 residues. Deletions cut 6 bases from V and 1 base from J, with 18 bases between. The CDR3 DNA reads TGTGCCAGCAGGGCGGGATCCGGGATAAGGAACACTGAAGCTTTCTTT. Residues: CASRAGSGIRNTEAFF.

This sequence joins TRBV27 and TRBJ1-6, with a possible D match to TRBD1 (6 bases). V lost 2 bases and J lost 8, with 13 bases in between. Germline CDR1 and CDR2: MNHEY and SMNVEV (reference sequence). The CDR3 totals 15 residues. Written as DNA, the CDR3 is TGTGCCAGCAGTTTAGTGGGCAGGGGTTATTCACCCCTCCACTTT. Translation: CASSLVGRGYSPLHF.

CDR3 loop: CASSMEAGAIFYGYTF. CDR3 nucleotides: TGTGCCAGTAGTATGGAGGCAGGGGCGATTTTCTATGGCTACACCTTC. The chain is built from TRBV19 and TRBJ1-2; D is perhaps TRBD1 (6 bases). The germline V and J ends were trimmed by 3 bases and 4 bases, with 18 bases remaining between them. The CDR3 length is 16 residues. Germline lookup yields CDR1 LNHDA and CDR2 SQIVND (reference sequence).